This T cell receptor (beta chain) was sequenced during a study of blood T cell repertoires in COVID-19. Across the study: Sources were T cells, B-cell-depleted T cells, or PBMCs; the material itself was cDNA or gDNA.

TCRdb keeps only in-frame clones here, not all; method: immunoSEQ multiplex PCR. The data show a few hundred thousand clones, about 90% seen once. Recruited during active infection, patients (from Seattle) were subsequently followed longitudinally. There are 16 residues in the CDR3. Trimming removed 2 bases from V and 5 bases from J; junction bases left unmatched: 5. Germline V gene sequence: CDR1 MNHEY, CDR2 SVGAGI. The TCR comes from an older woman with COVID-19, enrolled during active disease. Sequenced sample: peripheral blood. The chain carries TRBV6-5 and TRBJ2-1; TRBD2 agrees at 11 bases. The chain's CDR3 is CASSYELGLADNEQFF. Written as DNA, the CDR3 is TGTGCCAGCAGTTACGAGCTGGGACTAGCGGACAATGAGCAGTTCTTC.